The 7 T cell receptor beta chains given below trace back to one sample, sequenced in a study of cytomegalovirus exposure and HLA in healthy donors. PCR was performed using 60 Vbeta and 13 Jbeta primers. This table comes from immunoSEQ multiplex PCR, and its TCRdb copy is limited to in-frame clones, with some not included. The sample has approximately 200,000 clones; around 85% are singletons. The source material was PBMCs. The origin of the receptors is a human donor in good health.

DNA of the CDR3: TGTGCCAGCAGCGCCCGAGGCACAGATACGCAGTATTTT. This gives the protein CASSARGTDTQYF. V and J are TRBV7-6 and TRBJ2-3; no clear D gene. The CDR3 has 13 residues. Trimming stripped 5 bases from V and 1 base from J, with 7 bases between. Germline V lookup: CDR1 SGHVS, CDR2 FNYEAQ.

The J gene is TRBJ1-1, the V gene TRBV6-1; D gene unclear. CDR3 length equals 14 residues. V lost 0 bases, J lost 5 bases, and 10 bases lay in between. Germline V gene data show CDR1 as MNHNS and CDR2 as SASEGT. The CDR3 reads CASSEATARTEAFF. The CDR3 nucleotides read TGTGCCAGCAGTGAAGCCACGGCCAGGACTGAAGCTTTCTTT.

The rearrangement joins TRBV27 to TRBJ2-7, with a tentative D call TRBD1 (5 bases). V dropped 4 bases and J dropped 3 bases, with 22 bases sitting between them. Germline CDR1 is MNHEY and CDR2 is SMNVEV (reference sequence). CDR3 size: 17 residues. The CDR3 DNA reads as TGTGCCAGCAGTTCCGCCCGCACAGGCACACTCTACTACGAGCAGTACTTC. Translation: CASSSARTGTLYYEQYF.

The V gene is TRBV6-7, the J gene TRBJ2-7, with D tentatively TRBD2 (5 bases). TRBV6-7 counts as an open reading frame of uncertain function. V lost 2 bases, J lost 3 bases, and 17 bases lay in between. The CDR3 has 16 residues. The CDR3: CASSYRRRRWGYEQYF. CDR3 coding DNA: TGTGCCAGCAGTTACCGACGAAGGAGGTGGGGCTACGAGCAGTACTTC.

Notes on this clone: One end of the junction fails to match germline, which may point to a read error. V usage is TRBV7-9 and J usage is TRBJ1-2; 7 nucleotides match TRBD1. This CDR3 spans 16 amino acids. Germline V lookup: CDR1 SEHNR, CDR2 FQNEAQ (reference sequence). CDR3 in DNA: TGTTCCAGCAGCTTAGATCCAAGGACAGGCCACTATGGCTACACCTTC. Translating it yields CSSSLDPRTGHYGYTF.

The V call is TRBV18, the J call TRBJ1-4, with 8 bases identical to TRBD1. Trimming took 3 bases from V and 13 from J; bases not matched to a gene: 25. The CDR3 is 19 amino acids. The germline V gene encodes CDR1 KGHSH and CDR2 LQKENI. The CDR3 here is CASSPSTGGGERWTEGLFF. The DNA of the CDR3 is TGTGCCAGCTCACCTTCAACAGGGGGGGGCGAGCGGTGGACGGAAGGACTGTTTTTT.

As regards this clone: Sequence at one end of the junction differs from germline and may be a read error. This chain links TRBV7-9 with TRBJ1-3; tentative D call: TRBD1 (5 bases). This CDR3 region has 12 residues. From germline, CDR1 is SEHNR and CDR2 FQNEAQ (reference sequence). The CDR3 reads CSSFGGGNTIYF. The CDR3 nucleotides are TGTTCCAGCTTCGGGGGTGGAAACACCATATATTTT.